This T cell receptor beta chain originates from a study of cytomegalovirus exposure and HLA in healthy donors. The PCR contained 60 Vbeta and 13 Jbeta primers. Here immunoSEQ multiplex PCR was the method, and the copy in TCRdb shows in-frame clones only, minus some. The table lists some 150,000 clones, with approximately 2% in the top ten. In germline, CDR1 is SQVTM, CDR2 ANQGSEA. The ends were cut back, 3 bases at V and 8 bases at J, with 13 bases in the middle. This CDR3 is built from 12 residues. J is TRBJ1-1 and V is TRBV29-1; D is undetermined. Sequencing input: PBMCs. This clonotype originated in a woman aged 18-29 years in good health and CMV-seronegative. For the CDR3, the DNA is TGCAGCGTTGATCGGGGTAGGTCCGAAGCTTTCTTT. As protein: CSVDRGRSEAFF.